A selection of T cell receptor beta chains follows, all from one sample in a study of technical replicates of blood from a few donors. Assay: immunoSEQ multiplex PCR; the TCRdb copy retains only in-frame clones and omits some. The sample has 70,000 to 85,000 clones, approximately 90% seen once. Sequencing was done on a sample of T cells isolated from PBMCs. Source of these receptors: a human donor in good health. The CDR3 runs from the conserved cysteine through the conserved F or W. D genes are given only for firm matches.

j_call d_call v_call cdr3_aa
TRBJ2-5 TRBD1 TRBV9 CASSLSGGQQETQYF
TRBJ2-7 TRBD1 TRBV9 CASSSGTGAAYEQYF
TRBJ2-5 TRBD2 TRBV30 CAWSVVLAGGETQYF
TRBJ2-1 TRBD2 TRBV11-2 CASSLLREGYYNEQFF
TRBJ2-4 NA TRBV27 CASTDPGGLAKNIQYF
TRBJ1-4 NA TRBV2 CASGRVNEKLFF
TRBJ2-7 TRBD2 TRBV5-1 CASSLTSGGPYEQYF
TRBJ2-3 TRBD1 TRBV7-9 CASSPGTGLGTDTQYF
TRBJ2-7 TRBD2 TRBV29-1 CSVVAGGEEQYF
TRBJ2-2 TRBD2 TRBV2 CASNRLADTGELFF
TRBJ2-1 TRBD2 TRBV30 CAWSWSSGYNEQFF
TRBJ2-3 TRBD2 TRBV5-1 CASSLGIAGDIDTQYF
TRBJ1-5 NA TRBV21-1 CASSNRQGGSNQPQHF
TRBJ1-2 NA TRBV9 CASSESDFRATNYGYTF
TRBJ1-2 TRBD1 TRBV9 CASSVGPMGTGNGYTF
TRBJ1-4 NA TRBV4-2 CASSQGEGPEKLFF
TRBJ1-2 NA TRBV9 CASSSSRGGSYGYTF
TRBJ2-5 TRBD2 TRBV5-4 CASSLFGTSGKETQYF
TRBJ1-1 TRBD1 TRBV5-1 CASSSGGGSEAFF
TRBJ1-1 NA TRBV7-6 CASSLEGNMNTEAFF
TRBJ1-1 NA TRBV6-5 CASTPSQGNTEAFF
TRBJ2-1 TRBD1 TRBV5-4 CASSRSTGQNEQFF